The rows below give T cell receptor beta chains drawn from one sample of a study of blood T cell repertoires in COVID-19. Libraries were prepared by immunoSEQ multiplex PCR; TCRdb keeps only in-frame clonotypes and omits some of them. The sample holds 350,000 to 450,000 clones; 70% to 90% are singletons and the top ten take 1.2% to 1.5%. Input material: PBMCs or T cells enriched from blood (not recorded which). These receptor sequences come from a woman younger than 30 who had been exposed to COVID-19. Each CDR3 is given with its conserved first and last residue. D genes are given only for firm matches. Clone sizes are given selectively: once, few, many, or a class where the clone is expanded.

J | D | length | V | size | CDR3 | DNA
TRBJ1-2 | TRBD1 | 15 | TRBV28 | - | CASSSGQAPNYGYTF | TGTGCCAGCAGTTCCGGACAGGCCCCTAACTATGGCTACACCTTC
TRBJ1-6 | - | 13 | TRBV5-1 | - | CASSLDRDSPLHF | TGCGCCAGCAGCTTGGACAGGGATTCACCCCTCCACTTT
TRBJ2-7 | - | 11 | TRBV6-2/TRBV6-3 | once | CASSPYYEQYF | TGTGCCAGCAGCCCATACTACGAGCAGTACTTC
TRBJ2-7 | - | 13 | TRBV28 | once | CASSLAGEYEQYF | TGTGCCAGCAGTTTAGCCGGGGAATACGAGCAGTACTTC
TRBJ2-5 | - | 16 | TRBV2 | - | CASSASYGEYQETQYF | TGTGCCAGCAGCGCTTCCTACGGGGAGTACCAAGAGACCCAGTACTTC
TRBJ2-7 | TRBD2 | 14 | TRBV28 | - | CAILGAGGPLEQYF | TGTGCCATCCTCGGGGCGGGAGGGCCGCTCGAGCAGTACTTC
TRBJ2-2 | TRBD2 | 18 | TRBV12-5 | once | CASGLVPGTSGVTGELFF | TGTGCTAGTGGTTTGGTACCAGGAACTAGCGGTGTTACCGGGGAGCTGTTTTTT
TRBJ1-4 | TRBD1 | 12 | TRBV6-5 | - | CASNRGEEKLFF | TGTGCCAGCAACAGGGGGGAAGAAAAACTGTTTTTT
TRBJ1-1 | TRBD1 | 17 | TRBV28 | few | CASSSSGTGGPGTEAFF | TGTGCCAGCAGTTCCTCCGGGACAGGGGGCCCGGGTACTGAAGCTTTCTTT
TRBJ2-7 | - | 15 | TRBV6-1 | - | CASSEDSNSSYEQYF | TGTGCCAGCAGCGAAGACTCGAATAGCTCCTACGAGCAGTACTTC
TRBJ2-1 | - | 17 | TRBV28 | - | CASSPPGLSLIGNEQFF | TGTGCCAGCAGTCCTCCGGGACTCTCCTTGATTGGCAATGAGCAGTTCTTC
TRBJ2-7 | TRBD2 | 15 | TRBV27 | - | CASGTGTSSWNEQYF | TGTGCCAGCGGCACGGGGACTAGCTCGTGGAACGAGCAGTACTTC
TRBJ2-5 | - | 13 | TRBV10-2 | once | CASSVGVGETQYF | TGCGCCAGCAGTGTAGGGGTGGGAGAGACCCAGTACTTC
TRBJ2-1 | TRBD2 | 18 | TRBV15 | - | CATSRGPSGGAVDNEQFF | TGTGCCACCAGCAGGGGCCCTAGCGGGGGGGCCGTGGACAATGAGCAGTTCTTC
TRBJ2-3 | - | 16 | TRBV11-2 | - | CASSLGTSRVTDTQYF | TGTGCCAGCAGCTTAGGCACTAGTAGGGTCACAGATACGCAGTATTTT
TRBJ2-1 | - | 15 | TRBV19 | - | CASSIGSGPYNEQFF | TGTGCCAGTAGTATAGGGAGCGGGCCCTACAATGAGCAGTTCTTC
TRBJ1-3 | - | 15 | TRBV28 | - | CASSIQQGDGNTIYF | TGTGCCAGCAGCATACAACAGGGAGACGGAAACACCATATATTTT
TRBJ2-1 | TRBD2 | 15 | TRBV2 | - | CASSILAGGVNEQFF | TGTGCCAGCAGCATACTAGCGGGAGGGGTGAATGAGCAGTTCTTC
TRBJ2-7 | - | 15 | TRBV15 | once | CATSGRDTPSYEQYF | TGTGCCACCAGCGGCCGGGACACCCCCTCCTACGAGCAGTACTTC